What follows are 29 T cell receptor beta chains derived from one specimen sequenced in a study of T cells in Graves' hyperthyroidism and ophthalmopathy. There were TCR beta CDR3 regions amplified from RNA transcripts. The TCR CDR3 was amplified in a first-round RT-PCR using the HTBI primer set. TCRdb itself ran the multiplex PCR reads through MiXCR, one entry per CDR3 protein. The sample yields 540,000 or so distinct CDR3 sequences, just over 45% seen once. The sequenced sample was peripheral blood or thyroid tissue (not recorded which). The receptors were gathered from an adult woman with Graves' disease, either hyperthyroidism or ophthalmopathy (not recorded which).

V is TRBV12-3 or TRBV12-4 and J is TRBJ2-2; 10 nucleotides agree with TRBD1. This CDR3 is 17 amino acids long. With V trimmed by 4 bases and J by 5 bases, 10 bases remained unmatched. The CDR3 region has the DNA TGTGCCAGCAGTTACTCGTCCGGGACAGGGGAAACCGGGGAGCTGTTTTTT. It is translated as CASSYSSGTGETGELFF.

This clonotype was picked up a small number of times. A much larger clone differs from this one at a single base, so this may be a read error. This chain connects TRBV19 to TRBJ2-5; 7 nucleotides align to TRBD1. The germline CDR1 and CDR2 sequences are LNHDA and SQIVND (reference sequence). V trimming: 5 bases; J trimming: 0 bases; junction bases outside the gene matches: 3. The CDR3 is made up of 14 amino acids. DNA for the CDR3: TGTGCCAGTAGTCCCGGACAGGACCAAGAGACCCAGTACTTC. Its translation: CASSPGQDQETQYF.

This chain connects TRBV19 to TRBJ2-1, with TRBD2 matching 8 bases. The V gene end was trimmed by 6 bases and the J gene end by 8 bases; junction bases not matched to a gene: 6. CDR3 length: 13 amino acids. Germline lookup yields CDR1 LNHDA and CDR2 SQIVND (reference sequence). CDR3 loop: CASRRAGVDEQFF. DNA of the CDR3: TGTGCCAGTAGGAGAGCGGGAGTGGATGAGCAGTTCTTC.

The V call is TRBV6-6, the J call TRBJ2-7, with D possibly being TRBD1 or TRBD2 (5 bases each). The CDR3 is made up of 17 amino acids. The germline CDR1 and CDR2 sequences are MNHNY and SVGAGI (reference sequence). V was clipped by 8 bases and J by 4 bases, with 27 bases between them. The CDR3 region is CASHGALRGALKYEQYF. The DNA of the CDR3 is TGTGCCAGCCACGGGGCACTCCGGGGAGCTTTAAAATACGAGCAGTACTTC.

The V and J genes are TRBV7-9 and TRBJ1-6; TRBD1 matches 11 bases. Looked up from germline, CDR1 is SEHNR and CDR2 is FQNEAQ (reference sequence). The CDR3 runs 17 residues. Losses at the gene ends were 5 bases for V and 8 bases for J; bases not matched to a gene: 11. Here the CDR3 DNA reads TGTGCCAGCAGCCCAGAGGGGGGACAGGGGGTATATTCACCCCTCCACTTT. Its protein product is CASSPEGGQGVYSPLHF.

To note about this clonotype: The junction departs from the called germline gene at one end, perhaps through a read error. The rearrangement links TRBV4-1 to TRBJ1-3; 9 positions match TRBD1. CDR3 length equals 15 residues. Germline CDR1 reads MGHRA; CDR2 reads YSYEKL. The CDR3: CASSHHDRGGNTMYF. The CDR3 DNA is TGCGCCAGCAGCCATCACGACAGGGGGGGAAACACCATGTACTTT.

This clonotype appeared a few times. The V gene is TRBV10-3, the J gene TRBJ1-4; TRBD1 agrees at 9 bases. V gave up 2 bases and J gave up 4 bases; unmatched junction bases: 8. Germline V lookup: CDR1 ENHRY, CDR2 SYGVKD. The CDR3 is made up of 17 amino acids. The CDR3 nucleotides read TGTGCCATCAGTGAGGAGGGGACAGGGAGACTTAATGAAAAACTGTTTTTT. It codes for CAISEEGTGRLNEKLFF.

As DNA, the CDR3 is TGTGCCAGCTCCCCAATAATCTCTGGAAACACCATATATTTT. The encoded protein is CASSPIISGNTIYF. This chain connects TRBV18 to TRBJ1-3; D remains ambiguous. This CDR3 has 14 amino acids. V was trimmed by 6 bases and J by 0 bases, leaving 9 bases between them. The V gene's germline CDR1 is KGHSH and CDR2 LQKENI.

This clonotype has just a few counts. One junction end does not reproduce the germline sequence, and a read error may be involved. The chain couples TRBV7-2 to TRBJ1-5; a weak D match, TRBD1 (6 bases). In germline, CDR1 is SGHTA, CDR2 FQGNSA. This CDR3 has 17 amino acids. The CDR3 nucleotides read TGCGCCAGCAGCCAAGGGGGGGGGGGGGGGCGGAATCAGCCCCAGCATTTT. This gives the protein CASSQGGGGGRNQPQHF. Drawing the rest from reference TRBV7-2 and TRBJ1-5, the complete variable domain is GAGVSQSPSNKVTEKGKDVELRCDPISGHTALYWYRQSLGQGLEFLIYFQGNSAPDKSGLPSDRFSAERTGGSVSTLTIQRTQQEDSAVYLCASSQGGGGGRNQPQHFGDGTRLSIL.

The chain uses TRBV11-1 and TRBJ1-6, with 12 bases identical to TRBD1. After removal of 6 bases from V and 9 bases from J, the junction contained 9 bases not matched to a gene. CDR1 is SGHAT and CDR2 is FQDESV in the germline V gene (reference sequence). CDR3 length equals 16 residues. CDR3 nucleotide sequence: TGTGCCAGCAGTAACCGGGACAGGGGGCTTAGTTCACCCCTCCACTTT. It yields the protein CASSNRDRGLSSPLHF.

This clonotype occurred many times. The chain uses TRBV5-1 and TRBJ2-7; D gene ambiguous. The CDR3 loop spans 13 amino acids. In germline, CDR1 is SGHRS, CDR2 YFSETQ. With 0 bases removed from V and 3 bases from J, the gap between germline ends came to 7 bases. This CDR3 reads CASSLALRYEQYF. CDR3 sequence (DNA): TGCGCCAGCAGCTTGGCCTTGCGCTACGAGCAGTACTTC.

This clonotype was observed a handful of times. The chain carries TRBV18 and TRBJ1-1; TRBD1 might be the D (5 bases). The CDR3 has 17 residues. The V gene lost 2 bases and the J gene lost 1 base, with 17 bases spanning the gap. Germline V gives CDR1 KGHSH, CDR2 LQKENI. The CDR3 region has the DNA TGTGCCAGCTCACCAAGCGTAACCGGGACGGCGAACACTGAAGCTTTCTTT. It specifies CASSPSVTGTANTEAFF.

This clonotype was detected many times. The V and J genes are TRBV12-3 or TRBV12-4 and TRBJ1-2, with TRBD1 matching 9 bases. The ends lost 5 bases at V and 2 bases at J; junction bases unmatched: 0. This CDR3 is built from 13 residues. CDR3 DNA: TGTGCCAGCAGTACAGGGGGCAACTATGGCTACACCTTC. Amino acids: CASSTGGNYGYTF.

Many counts were recorded for this clonotype. The chain employs TRBV7-8 and TRBJ2-3; D gene uncertain. Germline V lookup: CDR1 SGHVS, CDR2 FQNEAQ. The CDR3 consists of 13 residues. V lost 3 bases, J lost 5 bases, and 9 bases lay in between. The CDR3 nucleotides are TGTGCCAGCAGCTTGGTGGGCGAAGATACGCAGTATTTT. This gives the protein CASSLVGEDTQYF. Filled out from reference TRBV7-8 and TRBJ2-3, the complete variable domain reads GAGVSQSPRYKVAKRGQDVALRCDPISGHVSLFWYQQALGQGPEFLTYFQNEAQLDKSGLPSDRFFAERPEGSVSTLKIQRTQQEDSAVYLCASSLVGEDTQYFGPGTRLTVL.

The rearrangement links TRBV29-1 to TRBJ2-3; D may be TRBD1 (6 bases). Germline CDR1 is SQVTM and CDR2 is ANQGSEA. This CDR3 spans 13 amino acids. The V end was cut by 4 bases, the J end by 4 bases, with 12 bases between. The CDR3 loop reads CSVAGVVPDTQYF. CDR3 nucleotide sequence: TGCAGCGTTGCAGGGGTGGTCCCAGATACGCAGTATTTT.

This clonotype was seen repeatedly, ten times or more. The rearrangement links TRBV5-1 to TRBJ2-5; 13 nucleotides agree with TRBD2. Losses at the gene ends were 3 bases for V and 4 bases for J; bases not matched to a gene: 3. The germline gives CDR1 SGHRS, CDR2 YFSETQ. CDR3 length: 15 residues. As DNA, the CDR3 is TGCGCCAGCAGCTATAGACTAGCGGGAGGAGAGACCCAGTACTTC. Residues: CASSYRLAGGETQYF.

The CDR3 nucleotides read TGCGCCAGCAGCTTGTTACAGGGACAATCAGGAAACACCATATATTTT. It specifies CASSLLQGQSGNTIYF. The chain combines TRBV5-1 with TRBJ1-3, with D maybe TRBD1 (6 bases). Germline-derived CDR1 and CDR2 are SGHRS and YFSETQ. The CDR3 covers 16 residues. The V end lost 1 base, the J end lost 4 bases, and 15 bases lay between the germline ends.

The gene calls are TRBV20-1 and TRBJ2-5, with D unclear. Germline V gene lookup returns CDR1 DFQATT and CDR2 SNEGSKA (reference sequence). The V end lost 1 base, the J end lost 2 bases, and 14 bases lay between the germline ends. This CDR3 spans 15 amino acids. CDR3 loop: CSARGQPTRQETQYF. DNA for the CDR3: TGCAGTGCTAGAGGACAACCCACACGTCAAGAGACCCAGTACTTC.

The V call is TRBV5-6, the J call TRBJ1-2, with a tentative D call TRBD1 (6 bases). V gave up 5 bases and J gave up 0 bases, with 11 bases separating them. The germline CDR1 and CDR2 sequences are SGHDT and YYEEEE. This CDR3 has 14 residues. The CDR3 nucleotides are TGTGCCAGCAGTCACAGACAGGCTAACTATGGCTACACCTTC. This encodes CASSHRQANYGYTF.

V gene TRBV10-3 combines with J gene TRBJ1-2; D gene ambiguous. CDR1 is ENHRY and CDR2 is SYGVKD in the germline V gene. CDR3 length equals 13 residues. The V end lost 0 bases, the J end lost 4 bases, and 6 bases lay between the germline ends. The CDR3 region is CAISESGSYGYTF. The DNA for the CDR3 is TGTGCCATCAGTGAGTCTGGGTCCTATGGCTACACCTTC.

About this clonotype: This clone may be a read error of a much larger clone one base away. This sequence joins TRBV20-1 and TRBJ2-2, with D perhaps matching TRBD2 (6 bases). Germline lookup yields CDR1 DFQATT and CDR2 SNEGSKA (reference sequence). This CDR3 has 13 amino acids. V was shortened by 3 bases and J by 3 bases, with 8 bases between the two germline ends. The CDR3 loop reads CSASGGDTGELFF. The CDR3 DNA is TGCAGTGCTAGCGGAGGGGACACCGGGGAGCTGTTTTTT.

This clonotype was found many times. The gene calls are TRBV4-1 and TRBJ1-5; no clear D gene. V was cut by 3 bases and J by 9 bases, with 15 bases left in between. CDR1 is MGHRA and CDR2 is YSYEKL in the germline V gene. This CDR3 is built from 14 residues. The CDR3, as DNA: TGCGCCAGCAGCCAGTTCCTTATTCGGCGGCCCCAGCATTTT. Translation: CASSQFLIRRPQHF.

On this clonotype: A clone one base away is much larger, so this may be a read error. The chain has TRBV11-2 and TRBJ2-7; D unresolved. Germline V CDR1 and CDR2: SGHAT, FQNNGV. V lost 0 bases and J 3 bases, leaving 15 bases between the germline ends. This CDR3 has 16 amino acids. CDR3 loop: CASSLEASLTLYEQYF. DNA of the CDR3: TGTGCCAGCAGCTTAGAGGCTAGTCTGACTCTCTACGAGCAGTACTTC.

The rearrangement uses TRBV25-1 and TRBJ1-6; 8 bases are shared with TRBD1. The CDR3 has 13 residues. CDR1 MGHDK and CDR2 SYGVNS come from the germline V gene. DNA for the CDR3: TGTGCTAGTCAGGGACAGGAGCATTCACCCCTCCACTTT. As protein: CASQGQEHSPLHF. The variable domain in full, with the rest retrieved from reference TRBV25-1 and TRBJ1-6, is EADIYQTPRYLVIGTGKKITLECSQTMGHDKMYWYQQDPGMELHLIHYSYGVNSTEKGDLSSESTVSRIRTEHFPLTLESARPSHTSQYLCASQGQEHSPLHFGNGTRLTVT.

The table lists this clonotype with many counts. The V call is TRBV19, the J call TRBJ2-7, with TRBD2 identical over 7 bases. This CDR3 contains 16 residues. The V segment lost 5 bases and the J segment 1 base; nucleotides outside the gene matches: 11. Germline V gene data show CDR1 as LNHDA and CDR2 as SQIVND (reference sequence). CDR3 nucleotide sequence: TGTGCCAGTAGTGGGAGGGAGACAGCCAGTTCCTACGAGCAGTACTTC. This sequence encodes CASSGRETASSYEQYF.

The genes are TRBV2 and TRBJ1-1; D remains ambiguous. The CDR3 is 13 amino acids. V was trimmed by 6 bases and J by 9 bases, leaving 17 bases between them. Germline V CDR1 and CDR2: SNHLY, FYNNEI. CDR3 sequence reads: CASRDGGDGKAFF. For the CDR3, the DNA is TGTGCCAGCAGGGACGGAGGAGACGGGAAAGCTTTCTTT.

CDR3 protein: CATSPRSGYEQYF. The CDR3 nucleotides read TGTGCCACCAGCCCCCGATCGGGCTACGAGCAGTACTTC. The gene calls are TRBV15 and TRBJ2-7; D is ambiguous. The CDR3 has 13 amino acids. Germline-derived CDR1 and CDR2 are LNHNV and YYDKDF (reference sequence). V gave up 5 bases and J gave up 3 bases, with 11 bases separating them.

This chain connects TRBV7-2 to TRBJ2-5; 8 nucleotides line up with TRBD1. Germline CDR1 reads SGHTA; CDR2 reads FQGNSA. Germline trimming cut 8 bases from V and 13 bases from J; bases unmatched to any gene: 12. This CDR3 has 12 residues. CDR3 loop: CASSPDDRGAYF. CDR3 sequence (DNA): TGTGCCAGCTCACCCGACGACAGGGGAGCGTACTTC.

V gene TRBV6-1 combines with J gene TRBJ2-7; D gene unclear. Germline CDR1 MNHNS, CDR2 SASEGT. This CDR3 contains 13 residues. V lost 4 bases and J 5 bases, leaving 12 bases between the germline ends. The CDR3 nucleotides read TGTGCCAGCAGTGTTGGCAGCCATAACGAGCAGTACTTC. Its protein product is CASSVGSHNEQYF.